This T cell receptor (beta chain) appears in the sequencing data of a study of response to subunit inactivated influenza vaccine. Points from the study as a whole: After each seasonal influenza vaccination, few new T cells are recruited, the authors suggested.

The CDR3 has 16 residues. V shed 5 bases and J 4 bases; nucleotides not matched to a gene: 13. Germline V gives CDR1 SGHTA, CDR2 FQGNSA. TCRdb fed the RT-PCR reads into MiXCR, producing one record per CDR3 protein. Of about 520,000 distinct CDR3 sequences listed, roughly 9.7% are singletons. This clonotype occurred a few times. Its antigen remains unknown. The J gene is TRBJ1-2, the V gene TRBV7-2; 7 bases align to TRBD1. The input for sequencing was PBMCs from blood, taken roughly 48 days after vaccination. The clonotype was recovered from a man between 45 and 60 years old who received an inactivated influenza vaccine. This CDR3 is CASSPDFSDRAYGYTF. DNA of the CDR3: TGTGCCAGCAGCCCAGACTTTTCAGACAGGGCCTATGGCTACACCTTC. The variable domain in full, completed from reference TRBV7-2 and TRBJ1-2, reads GAGVSQSPSNKVTEKGKDVELRCDPISGHTALYWYRQSLGQGLEFLIYFQGNSAPDKSGLPSDRFSAERTGGSVSTLTIQRTQQEDSAVYLCASSPDFSDRAYGYTFGSGTRLTVV.